Below are 17 T cell receptor beta chains sequenced from a single sample in a study of control samples from healthy donors and cancer patients. The method was immunoSEQ multiplex PCR; TCRdb's version includes in-frame clones alone and lacks a portion of them. The sample includes about 29,000 clones, 87% seen only once; the top ten take approximately 3.9%. Sequencing was carried out using formalin-fixed, paraffin-embedded tissue. All receptors come from a female donor with melanoma.

The rearrangement joins TRBV30 to TRBJ1-1; possible D gene TRBD1, 5 bases. Germline lookup yields CDR1 GTSNPN and CDR2 SVGIG (reference sequence). The CDR3 runs to 13 residues. Trimming pared 4 bases from V and 11 bases from J, leaving 20 bases between. The CDR3 bases are TGTGCCTGGAAAATAACCCGTGGGGGGGACGCTTTCTTT. Amino acid sequence: CAWKITRGGDAFF.

This chain uses TRBV12-3 or TRBV12-4 with TRBJ2-7, with D tentatively TRBD1 (5 bases). Trimming stripped 4 bases from V and 4 bases from J, with 8 bases between. The CDR3 loop spans 12 amino acids. The CDR3 coding sequence is TGTGCCAGCAGTTCTGCAGGGTACGAGCAGTACTTC. It is translated as CASSSAGYEQYF.

J is TRBJ2-3 and V is TRBV11-2; 7 bases agree with TRBD2. Looked up from germline, CDR1 is SGHAT and CDR2 is FQNNGV. The length of the CDR3 is 14 residues. V dropped 0 bases and J dropped 13; count of bases not matched to a gene: 10. The CDR3 loop is CASSLDFPSGAKYF. Here the CDR3 DNA reads TGTGCCAGCAGCTTAGATTTTCCTAGCGGCGCGAAGTATTTT. The variable domain in full, completed from reference TRBV11-2 and TRBJ2-3, reads EAGVAQSPRYKIIEKRQSVAFWCNPISGHATLYWYQQILGQGPKLLIQFQNNGVVDDSQLPKDRFSAERLKGVDSTLKIQPAKLEDSAVYLCASSLDFPSGAKYFGPGTRLTVL.

This clone was recorded a few times. At one end the junction does not follow the germline gene, possibly because of a read error. The chain is built from TRBV7-7 and TRBJ2-5, with a weak D call TRBD2 (6 bases). The germline CDR1 and CDR2 sequences are SSHAT and FNYEAQ (reference sequence). The CDR3 sequence is 15 residues long. The CDR3 sequence: CASSLAPSGGETQYF. The CDR3 region has the DNA TGTGCTAGCAGCTTAGCGCCGAGCGGAGGGGAGACCCAGTACTTC.

This clone was observed a handful of times. The genes are TRBV10-3 and TRBJ2-5; D remains unclear. Trimming removed 7 bases at V and 5 bases at J, with 5 bases between. The CDR3 spans 10 residues. From germline, CDR1 is ENHRY and CDR2 SYGVKD. The CDR3 is CAIMGETQYF. CDR3 bases: TGTGCCATCATGGGGGAGACCCAGTACTTC.

The CDR3 reads CASSQGPTSRYNEQFF. The CDR3 nucleotides read TGTGCCAGCAGCCAAGGCCCGACTAGCCGCTACAATGAGCAGTTCTTC. The rearrangement joins TRBV3-1 (or the pseudogene TRBV3-2) to TRBJ2-1, with 7 bases identical to TRBD2. V was clipped by 1 base and J by 3 bases; unmatched bases: 6. Germline loops: CDR1 LGHDT, CDR2 YNNKEL (reference sequence). The CDR3 loop spans 16 amino acids.

The chain uses TRBV19 and TRBJ1-1, with no clear D. The V gene's germline CDR1 is LNHDA and CDR2 SQIVND (reference sequence). Trimming left V 7 bases short and J 1 base short, with 10 bases between. CDR3 size: 13 residues. CDR3 sequence: CASTQNRNTEAFF. DNA of the CDR3: TGTGCCAGTACCCAAAACAGGAACACTGAAGCTTTCTTT.

The V and J genes are TRBV25-1 and TRBJ2-5, with 7 bases that match TRBD1. The CDR3 totals 15 residues. Unmatched junction bases numbered 9, after V lost 6 bases and J lost 2 bases. Germline CDR1 is MGHDK and CDR2 is SYGVNS. CDR3 nucleotide sequence: TGTGCCAGCAGCCCGACAGGGTTGAGGCAAGAGACCCAGTACTTC. It yields the protein CASSPTGLRQETQYF.

This clone was observed once. The chain carries TRBV7-2 and TRBJ2-2; 12 nucleotides match TRBD2. The J segment lost 8 bases and the V segment lost 6 bases, leaving 10 bases of the junction unmatched. Germline CDR1 and CDR2: SGHTA and FQGNSA. The CDR3 extends over 16 amino acids. The CDR3, as DNA: TGTGCCAGCAGTCTCCTAGCGGGAGGGCTATCTGGGGAGCTGTTTTTT. It yields the protein CASSLLAGGLSGELFF.

The rearrangement uses TRBV6-6 and TRBJ2-7; 11 nucleotides agree with TRBD2. This CDR3 region has 15 residues. Germline V gives CDR1 MNHNY, CDR2 SVGAGI (reference sequence). The V gene end was trimmed by 5 bases and the J gene end by 1 base; junction bases not matched to a gene: 4. CDR3 loop: CASSAGLAVSYEQYF. CDR3 DNA: TGTGCCAGCAGTGCGGGACTAGCGGTGTCCTACGAGCAGTACTTC.

There are a few counts of this clone. Other DNA sequences of this sample code for an identical CDR3. The rearrangement uses TRBV29-1 and TRBJ1-2; D is ambiguous. Between the trimmed V and J ends, which lost 3 bases and 4 bases, there was a span of 12 bases. From germline, CDR1 is SQVTM and CDR2 ANQGSEA. The CDR3 contains 13 residues. The CDR3 sequence is CSVEGGEVYGYTF. CDR3 coding DNA: TGCAGCGTTGAGGGCGGTGAAGTCTATGGCTACACCTTC.

CDR3 protein: CASSLVWGGNTEAFF. For the CDR3, the DNA is TGTGCCAGCAGCTTAGTGTGGGGGGGGAACACTGAAGCTTTCTTT. The chain combines TRBV7-2 with TRBJ1-1; D may be TRBD1 (5 bases). Looked up from germline, CDR1 is SGHTA and CDR2 is FQGNSA. The CDR3 has 15 amino acids. Between the trimmed V and J ends, which lost 1 base and 1 base, there was a span of 10 bases.

The chain employs TRBV7-2 and TRBJ1-2, with a weak D call TRBD1 (6 bases). The CDR3 covers 13 residues. The germline gives CDR1 SGHTA, CDR2 FQGNSA. V lost 1 base and J lost 10, with 13 bases in between. The CDR3 nucleotides are TGTGCCAGCAGCTTAGGAGGGGGTGATGACTACACCTTC. This gives the protein CASSLGGGDDYTF.

The chain uses TRBV2 and TRBJ1-5; D call uncertain. The length of the CDR3 is 15 residues. CDR1 is SNHLY and CDR2 is FYNNEI in the germline V gene. Trimming removed 2 bases at V and 2 bases at J, with 10 bases between. In DNA, the CDR3 is TGTGCCAGCAGTGAAATGGGTGCGGGCAATCAGCCCCAGCATTTT. Translating gives CASSEMGAGNQPQHF.

The rearrangement joins TRBV5-5 to TRBJ1-1; no reliable D call. This CDR3 spans 16 amino acids. From germline, CDR1 is SGHKS and CDR2 YYEKEE (reference sequence). Trimming left V 1 base short and J 5 bases short, with 18 bases between. CDR3 in amino acids: CASSLSAGPGETEAFF. CDR3 coding DNA: TGTGCCAGCAGCTTGAGTGCTGGGCCCGGGGAAACTGAAGCTTTCTTT.

J is TRBJ1-1 and V is TRBV19, with D tentatively TRBD1 (5 bases). This CDR3 spans 15 amino acids. Per the germline V gene, CDR1 is LNHDA and CDR2 is SQIVND (reference sequence). The ends were cut back, 5 bases at V and 0 bases at J, with 13 bases in the middle. The CDR3 loop reads CASSPRGRMNTEAFF. The CDR3 DNA sequence: TGTGCCAGTAGTCCCCGGGGACGGATGAACACTGAAGCTTTCTTT.

This clone was counted between two and nine times. This sequence joins TRBV3-1 (or the pseudogene TRBV3-2) and TRBJ1-6, with D maybe TRBD1 (5 bases). The CDR3 totals 15 residues. The V gene's germline CDR1 is LGHDT and CDR2 YNNKEL (reference sequence). V was pared by 4 bases and J by 7 bases, with 14 bases between. CDR3 loop: CASSRGGAGNSPLHF. The CDR3 nucleotides are TGTGCCAGCAGCCGCGGAGGGGCGGGCAATTCACCCCTCCACTTT.